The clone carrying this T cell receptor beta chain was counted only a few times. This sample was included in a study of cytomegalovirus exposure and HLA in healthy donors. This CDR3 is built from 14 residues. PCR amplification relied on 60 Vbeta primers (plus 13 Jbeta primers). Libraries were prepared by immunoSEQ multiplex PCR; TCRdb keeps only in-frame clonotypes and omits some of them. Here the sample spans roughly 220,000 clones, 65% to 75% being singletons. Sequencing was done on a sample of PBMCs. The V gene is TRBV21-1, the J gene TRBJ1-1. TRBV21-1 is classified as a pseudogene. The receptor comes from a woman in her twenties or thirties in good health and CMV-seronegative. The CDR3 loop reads CASSSRGVGTEAFF. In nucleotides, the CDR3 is TGTGCCAGCAGCAGCCGCGGGGTCGGCACTGAAGCTTTCTTT.